Each of the 18 T cell receptor beta chains below was sequenced from the same sample in a study of OX40 agonist ivuxolimab in advanced cancers. This table comes from immunoSEQ multiplex PCR, and its TCRdb copy is limited to in-frame clones, with some not included. The sample lists tens of thousands of clones; 76% were seen once. The sequencing here drew on CD4+ or CD8+ T cells sorted from blood, taken in a trial of the OX40 agonist ivuxolimab. These receptors were obtained from an adult with an advanced solid tumor such as melanoma, head and neck, liver or kidney cancer.

This clone turned up a few times. The chain employs TRBV7-2 and TRBJ2-7; 10 nucleotides match TRBD1. Germline trimming cut 1 base from V and 0 bases from J; bases unmatched to any gene: 3. Per germline, CDR1 SGHTA and CDR2 FQGNSA. CDR3 length: 16 residues. The DNA for the CDR3 is TGTGCCAGCAGCTTAGGACAGGGGGCGGGCTCCTACGAGCAGTACTTC. Translating it yields CASSLGQGAGSYEQYF.

The chain is built from TRBV19 and TRBJ1-5, with 7 bases fitting TRBD1. Germline loops: CDR1 LNHDA, CDR2 SQIVND (reference sequence). The V and J ends lost 3 bases and 4 bases, in that order; junction bases with no gene match: 12. This CDR3 region has 17 residues. The CDR3 DNA reads as TGTGCCAGTAGTATCCAGGGACAGCTACGGTTAAATCAGCCCCAGCATTTT. Residues: CASSIQGQLRLNQPQHF.

Comments on this clone: A read error may produce the germline difference seen at one junction end. CDR3 in amino acids: CASSLGLAGVQETRYF. In DNA, the CDR3 is TGTGCCAGCAGCTTGGGGCTAGCGGGGGTCCAAGAGACCCGGTACTTC. This chain joins TRBV5-6 and TRBJ2-5; 10 nucleotides match TRBD2. CDR3 length equals 16 residues. CDR1 and CDR2 from the germline V gene are SGHDT and YYEEEE.

The CDR3 nucleotides are TGTGCCATCAGTGAGTCCCTTGGGACTAGCGGGGGGCAGAGGGTCAATGAGCAGTTCTTC. Amino acid sequence: CAISESLGTSGGQRVNEQFF. The chain combines TRBV10-3 with TRBJ2-1; 15 nucleotides line up with TRBD2. V was pared by 0 bases and J by 6 bases, with 12 bases of the junction left unmatched. From germline, CDR1 is ENHRY and CDR2 SYGVKD. This CDR3 has 20 residues.

This clone was found once. The junction differs from germline at one of its ends, possibly a read error. The V call is TRBV7-7, the J call TRBJ2-3; D not resolved. This CDR3 is built from 13 residues. Per the germline V gene, CDR1 is SSHAT and CDR2 is FNYEAQ (reference sequence). CDR3 amino acids: CASSVDSTDTQYF. As DNA, the CDR3 is TGTGCTAGCAGCGTCGACAGCACAGATACGCAGTATTTT.

The chain links TRBV7-2 to TRBJ1-1, with D unresolved. V shed 5 bases and J shed 7 bases, with 14 bases lying between them. Germline V lookup: CDR1 SGHTA, CDR2 FQGNSA. CDR3 length equals 13 residues. The CDR3 here is CASSLERRSEAFF. The DNA of the CDR3 is TGTGCCAGCAGCCTAGAACGACGGAGTGAAGCTTTCTTT.

The genes are TRBV5-1 and TRBJ2-2; TRBD2 might be the D (6 bases). Germline V gives CDR1 SGHRS, CDR2 YFSETQ. V was shortened by 7 bases and J by 1 base, with 17 bases between the two germline ends. The CDR3 spans 16 residues. CDR3 nucleotide sequence: TGCGCCAGCGGTGGGGGAGGCCCCCTGAACACCGGGGAGCTGTTTTTT. Translating it yields CASGGGGPLNTGELFF.

The chain recombines TRBV5-1 with TRBJ2-6; D not certain. The CDR3 covers 16 residues. Germline V lookup: CDR1 SGHRS, CDR2 YFSETQ. The V end was cut by 2 bases, the J end by 0 bases, with 9 bases between. The chain's CDR3 is CASSLNVDSGANVLTF. The DNA of the CDR3 is TGCGCCAGCAGCTTAAATGTGGACTCTGGGGCCAACGTCCTGACTTTC.

The chain recombines TRBV30 with TRBJ1-1; D is uncertain. Germline CDR1 reads GTSNPN; CDR2 reads SVGIG (reference sequence). The CDR3 has 13 amino acids. Between the trimmed V and J ends, which lost 4 bases and 6 bases, there was a span of 15 bases. This CDR3 reads CAWIRQDLSEAFF. DNA of the CDR3: TGTGCCTGGATTCGTCAGGATCTCTCTGAAGCTTTCTTT.

The rearrangement uses TRBV7-2 and TRBJ2-7, with D possibly being TRBD2 (5 bases). Germline V gene data show CDR1 as SGHTA and CDR2 as FQGNSA. Trimming took 5 bases from V and 13 from J, leaving 21 bases between them. The CDR3 is made up of 13 amino acids. The CDR3 sequence: CASSLSGSYIPYF. The CDR3 coding sequence is TGTGCCAGCAGCCTCTCGGGGTCCTACATACCATACTTC. Full variable domain (outside the CDR3, taken from reference TRBV7-2 and TRBJ2-7): GAGVSQSPSNKVTEKGKDVELRCDPISGHTALYWYRQSLGQGLEFLIYFQGNSAPDKSGLPSDRFSAERTGGSVSTLTIQRTQQEDSAVYLCASSLSGSYIPYFGPGTRLTVT.

The V and J genes are TRBV7-9 and TRBJ1-2, with 7 bases fitting TRBD1. Germline assignment: CDR1 SEHNR and CDR2 FQNEAQ (reference sequence). The CDR3 extends over 16 amino acids. V shed 4 bases and J 4 bases; nucleotides not matched to a gene: 12. The CDR3 is CASSSSGGGGLYGYTF. The CDR3 DNA reads TGTGCCAGCAGCTCGAGTGGGGGAGGGGGCCTCTATGGCTACACCTTC.

V usage is TRBV11-2 and J usage is TRBJ2-7; weak D call: TRBD1 (6 bases). This CDR3 contains 14 residues. CDR1 SGHAT and CDR2 FQNNGV come from the germline V gene. V was trimmed by 3 bases and J by 6 bases, leaving 15 bases between them. CDR3 amino acids: CASSFNLGAREQYF. The CDR3 DNA reads TGTGCCAGCAGCTTTAATCTGGGGGCGCGCGAGCAGTACTTC.

The table lists this clone with a few counts. The chain combines TRBV19 with TRBJ2-1; D tentatively fits TRBD1 or TRBD2 (5 bases each). Germline CDR1 and CDR2: LNHDA and SQIVND (reference sequence). This CDR3 region has 16 residues. Trimming left V 5 bases short and J 2 bases short, with 16 bases between. CDR3 coding DNA: TGTGCCAGTAGTCCAGGGACCGCTGTAGCCTACAATGAGCAGTTCTTC. This sequence encodes CASSPGTAVAYNEQFF.

The chain links TRBV7-6 to TRBJ1-6; D is unresolved. Germline V CDR1 and CDR2: SGHVS, FNYEAQ. Trimming took off 2 bases at V and 7 bases at J, with 15 bases between the two ends. The CDR3 runs 16 residues. The chain's CDR3 is CASSLSITDSNSPLHF. CDR3 DNA: TGTGCCAGCAGCTTATCCATAACGGATTCAAATTCACCCCTCCACTTT.

The sample holds a few counts of this clone. The chain is built from TRBV9 and TRBJ1-6, with D tentatively TRBD1 (5 bases). CDR1 SGDLS and CDR2 YYNGEE come from the germline V gene. Deletions cut 3 bases from V and 8 bases from J, with 6 bases between. The CDR3 extends over 12 amino acids. CDR3 amino acids: CASSAGDSPLHF. As DNA, the CDR3 is TGTGCCAGCAGCGCGGGGGATTCACCCCTCCACTTT.

This chain links TRBV6-1 with TRBJ2-5, with unresolved D. The V and J ends lost 1 base and 5 bases respectively, with 14 bases between them. The CDR3 spans 15 residues. Germline CDR1 reads MNHNS; CDR2 reads SASEGT. CDR3 DNA sequence: TGTGCCAGCAGTGAAGGGAGCCTTAGGACGGAGACCCAGTACTTC. Protein: CASSEGSLRTETQYF.

Within the sample, this clone is large. The rearrangement links TRBV10-2 to TRBJ1-6; 7 positions match TRBD1. This CDR3 has 14 amino acids. V lost 7 bases and J lost 4; bases outside the gene matches: 4. Germline CDR1 reads WSHSY; CDR2 reads SAAADI. The CDR3 is CASTTGEYNSPLHF. CDR3 nucleotide sequence: TGCGCCAGCACCACAGGGGAATATAATTCACCCCTCCACTTT.

The chain combines TRBV6-5 with TRBJ1-2, with 9 bases fitting TRBD1. Germline V gene lookup returns CDR1 MNHEY and CDR2 SVGAGI. J gave up 4 bases and V 10 bases, and 10 bases lay outside the gene matches. The CDR3 has 14 residues. The CDR3 loop reads CATLRTGAAYGYTF. The DNA of the CDR3 is TGTGCCACCCTCAGGACAGGGGCAGCCTATGGCTACACCTTC.